The 12 T cell receptor beta chains given below trace back to one sample, sequenced in a study of blood T cell repertoires in COVID-19. The method was immunoSEQ multiplex PCR; TCRdb's version includes in-frame clones alone and lacks a portion of them. This sample has roughly 34,000 clones, with roughly 78% found just once. Sequencing was performed on peripheral blood. The source is a woman between 70 and 85 years old with acute or convalescent COVID-19.

This clone was observed a handful of times. The gene calls are TRBV19 and TRBJ2-7; a possible D gene is TRBD2 (5 bases). Per the germline V gene, CDR1 is LNHDA and CDR2 is SQIVND (reference sequence). This CDR3 is 13 amino acids long. Deletions cut 4 bases from V and 4 bases from J, with 11 bases between. In DNA, the CDR3 is TGTGCCAGTAGTACCAGGACGGGATACGAGCAGTACTTC. It translates to CASSTRTGYEQYF.

This clone appeared a few times. The chain carries TRBV11-1 and TRBJ2-5; 9 nucleotides agree with TRBD2. Per the germline V gene, CDR1 is SGHAT and CDR2 is FQDESV (reference sequence). This CDR3 has 14 amino acids. V dropped 5 bases and J dropped 3; count of bases not matched to a gene: 4. The CDR3 DNA sequence: TGTGCCAGCAGCACAGGACTAGCGAAAGAGACCCAGTACTTC. Protein sequence: CASSTGLAKETQYF.

J is TRBJ2-2 and V is TRBV19; 9 bases line up with TRBD2. The CDR3 totals 15 residues. CDR1 is LNHDA and CDR2 is SQIVND in the germline V gene (reference sequence). V lost 8 bases and J lost 0; bases outside the gene matches: 4. CDR3 nucleotide sequence: TGTGCCAGTCACAGCGGGGGGACGAACACCGGGGAGCTGTTTTTT. Protein product: CASHSGGTNTGELFF.

The rearrangement uses TRBV15 and TRBJ1-2; no clear D. V was shortened by 1 base and J by 8 bases, with 17 bases between the two germline ends. The CDR3 extends over 15 amino acids. The germline CDR1 and CDR2 sequences are LNHNV and YYDKDF (reference sequence). DNA of the CDR3: TGTGCCACCAGCAGAGCGGCTCTTAGGAGAGAAGGCTACACCTTC. This gives the protein CATSRAALRREGYTF.

The V call is TRBV7-2, the J call TRBJ1-3, with 9 bases matching TRBD1. Per germline, CDR1 SGHTA and CDR2 FQGNSA. J lost 3 bases, V lost 5 bases, and 5 bases had no gene match. CDR3 length equals 15 residues. The CDR3 here is CASSVQGAGGNTIYF. The CDR3 coding sequence is TGTGCCAGCAGCGTACAGGGGGCAGGTGGAAACACCATATATTTT.

The chain has TRBV2 and TRBJ2-7; 15 nucleotides align to TRBD2. The CDR3 consists of 16 residues. The V and J ends lost 6 bases and 4 bases, in that order; junction bases with no gene match: 7. The germline V gene has CDR1 SNHLY and CDR2 FYNNEI. The CDR3 DNA follows: TGTGCCAGCAGCGCGGGACTAGCGGGAGGTCTGTACGAGCAGTACTTC. Translated, it gives CASSAGLAGGLYEQYF.

The chain recombines TRBV29-1 with TRBJ2-7; 7 nucleotides agree with TRBD2. CDR1 and CDR2 from the germline V gene are SQVTM and ANQGSEA. This CDR3 is built from 13 residues. Trimming removed 4 bases from V and 1 base from J; junction bases left unmatched: 4. CDR3 loop: CSVVQGGSYEQYF. The CDR3 nucleotides read TGCAGCGTTGTTCAGGGAGGGTCCTACGAGCAGTACTTC.

The chain carries TRBV10-3 and TRBJ1-2; 10 positions agree with TRBD1. After removal of 2 bases from V and 8 bases from J, the junction contained 5 bases not matched to a gene. Germline V gene lookup returns CDR1 ENHRY and CDR2 SYGVKD. The CDR3 runs 14 residues. The DNA of the CDR3 is TGTGCCATCAGTGAGAAGACAGGGGGCGGCGGCTACACCTTC. It codes for CAISEKTGGGGYTF.

This clone was detected only a few times. Written as DNA, the CDR3 is TGTGCCAGCAGCTTAGTTGCGGCTAGCTCCTACAATGAGCAGTTCTTC. This sequence encodes CASSLVAASSYNEQFF. V and J are TRBV7-2 and TRBJ2-1; D is undetermined. CDR1 and CDR2 from the germline V gene are SGHTA and FQGNSA. V lost 1 base and J lost 0, with 10 bases in between. CDR3 size: 16 residues. Using reference TRBV7-2 and TRBJ2-1 for the parts outside the CDR3, the full variable domain is GAGVSQSPSNKVTEKGKDVELRCDPISGHTALYWYRQSLGQGLEFLIYFQGNSAPDKSGLPSDRFSAERTGGSVSTLTIQRTQQEDSAVYLCASSLVAASSYNEQFFGPGTRLTVL.

This sequence joins TRBV7-9 and TRBJ2-3, with 10 bases lining up with TRBD2. CDR3 length: 14 residues. Trimming at V came to 3 bases and at J to 5 bases, leaving 2 bases not matched to a gene. Germline V gives CDR1 SEHNR, CDR2 FQNEAQ (reference sequence). The CDR3, as DNA: TGTGCCAGCAGCTTTACTAGCGGGAAAGATACGCAGTATTTT. This gives the protein CASSFTSGKDTQYF.

The V and J genes are TRBV18 and TRBJ2-7, with D maybe TRBD1 (6 bases). Germline lookup yields CDR1 KGHSH and CDR2 LQKENI. Between the trimmed V and J ends, which lost 5 bases and 6 bases, there was a span of 20 bases. This CDR3 comprises 15 residues. The chain's CDR3 is CASSETGQGTGEQYF. The CDR3 bases are TGTGCCAGCTCAGAAACTGGGCAGGGGACGGGCGAGCAGTACTTC.

The chain carries TRBV4-2 and TRBJ2-7, with 13 bases aligning to TRBD2. This CDR3 has 21 residues. After removal of 4 bases from V and 0 bases from J, the junction contained 18 bases not matched to a gene. The germline gives CDR1 LGHNA, CDR2 YNFKEQ. DNA of the CDR3: TGTGCCAGCAGCCCTAAGCCCAAACTAGCGGGAGGGAGGTCAGGCTCCTACGAGCAGTACTTC. Translating gives CASSPKPKLAGGRSGSYEQYF.